A single sample is the source of the 23 T cell receptor beta chains below, sequenced in a study of blood T cells in healthy people across ages. For the second PCR, which ran for roughly 6 to 11 cycles, a sample-barcoded 5' primer and a J-beta primer mix were used. Using its own MiXCR run on the 5' RACE reads, TCRdb lists one record per CDR3 protein. The data hold around 520,000 distinct CDR3 sequences, with 25% to 35% observed a single time. These data were likewise used in another study, on T cells of mothers and their children.

The material sequenced was blood. These receptors all come from a boy younger than 10 in good health.

The chain employs TRBV12-3 or TRBV12-4 and TRBJ2-2, with 10 bases identical to TRBD2. CDR3 length equals 17 residues. With 6 bases clipped from V and 3 bases from J, the junction kept 10 bases outside the gene matches. The CDR3 spells CASSSPLAGVDTGELFF. Written as DNA, the CDR3 is TGTGCCAGCAGCTCCCCCCTAGCGGGGGTCGACACCGGGGAGCTGTTTTTT.

Written as DNA, the CDR3 is TGTGCCAGCAGCCTCAGGCCCTTGGGGCGCTATGGCTACACCTTC. This translates into CASSLRPLGRYGYTF. The V gene is TRBV27, the J gene TRBJ1-2, with D perhaps TRBD1 (5 bases). Germline V gene data show CDR1 as MNHEY and CDR2 as SMNVEV (reference sequence). This CDR3 has 15 amino acids. V lost 6 bases, J lost 4 bases, and 18 bases lay in between.

This clonotype was picked up a small number of times. This rearrangement joins TRBV12-5 to TRBJ2-6; D call uncertain. This CDR3 is 18 amino acids long. V was cut by 4 bases and J by 0 bases, with 16 bases left in between. Germline values: CDR1 LGHNT, CDR2 FRNRAP. The CDR3 here is CASGWMALDSSGANVLTF. The CDR3 region has the DNA TGTGCTAGTGGTTGGATGGCCCTCGACTCCTCTGGGGCCAACGTCCTGACTTTC.

The J gene is TRBJ2-7, the V gene TRBV5-1; D possibly uses TRBD1 or TRBD2 (5 bases each). CDR1 and CDR2 (germline): SGHRS, YFSETQ. V lost 4 bases, J lost 1 base, and 12 bases lay in between. The CDR3 is made up of 14 amino acids. The CDR3 DNA is TGCGCCAGCAGCAGAAGGGACCGTTCCTACGAGCAGTACTTC. Translating it yields CASSRRDRSYEQYF.

The J gene is TRBJ2-5, the V gene TRBV20-1, with D possibly matching TRBD2 (6 bases). The end of the DNA fits TRBJ2-1 better, so the J call may be wrong. From germline, CDR1 is DFQATT and CDR2 SNEGSKA (reference sequence). This CDR3 is built from 16 residues. CDR3 sequence (DNA): TGCAGTGCTAGAGATAGGCGGCGGGAAAAGCGAAATGAGCAGTTCTTC. Protein sequence: CSARDRRREKRNEQFF.

The V and J genes are TRBV6-6 and TRBJ2-1; a weak D match, TRBD2 (5 bases). The germline CDR1 and CDR2 sequences are MNHNY and SVGAGI (reference sequence). V lost 6 bases and J 8 bases, leaving 23 bases between the germline ends. The CDR3 consists of 16 residues. This CDR3 reads CASSTGPGVKADEQFF. CDR3 DNA: TGTGCCAGCAGCACCGGCCCCGGGGTAAAAGCCGATGAGCAGTTCTTC.

The chain employs TRBV18 and TRBJ2-5; the match to TRBD1 covers 9 bases. The germline V gene has CDR1 KGHSH and CDR2 LQKENI. The CDR3 spans 16 residues. Trimming took 6 bases from V and 5 from J; bases not matched to a gene: 13. The CDR3 protein is CASSPNVGDRGETQYF. CDR3 coding DNA: TGTGCCAGCTCCCCTAACGTCGGCGACAGGGGGGAGACCCAGTACTTC.

V is TRBV5-1 and J is TRBJ2-3; maybe TRBD2 (7 bases). This CDR3 spans 15 amino acids. With 3 bases removed from V and 5 bases from J, the gap between germline ends came to 16 bases. Germline V gene lookup returns CDR1 SGHRS and CDR2 YFSETQ. The CDR3 DNA sequence: TGCGCCAGCAGCTCCTCATTAAGGGGGGGAGATACGCAGTATTTT. This encodes CASSSSLRGGDTQYF.

V is TRBV6-1 and J is TRBJ1-1; D is unclear. The CDR3 length is 13 residues. CDR1 is MNHNS and CDR2 is SASEGT in the germline V gene. V dropped 3 bases and J dropped 4 bases, with 9 bases sitting between them. CDR3 loop: CASSEGIGTEAFF. CDR3 sequence (DNA): TGTGCCAGCAGTGAGGGGATCGGCACTGAAGCTTTCTTT.

This clonotype came up a few times. CDR3 coding DNA: TGTGCCAGTGAGAGTACAGGGGCCCCCTACGAGCAGTACTTC. This encodes CASESTGAPYEQYF. This chain joins TRBV27 and TRBJ2-7; 7 positions agree with TRBD1. Germline V gene sequence: CDR1 MNHEY, CDR2 SMNVEV (reference sequence). This CDR3 contains 14 residues. V lost 9 bases and J lost 2; bases outside the gene matches: 10.

At least ten counts were recorded for this clonotype. The rearrangement uses TRBV5-1 and TRBJ2-5; 10 positions match TRBD2. V lost 0 bases to trimming and J lost 2 bases; unmatched junction nucleotides: 4. Germline assignment: CDR1 SGHRS and CDR2 YFSETQ. The CDR3 has 16 residues. CDR3: CASSLALTSGQETQYF. The CDR3 region has the DNA TGCGCCAGCAGCTTGGCCTTGACTAGCGGGCAAGAGACCCAGTACTTC.

The chain joins TRBV20-1 to TRBJ2-5, with TRBD1 matching 12 bases. The junction had 6 bases not matched to a gene; V was cut back by 6 bases and J by 4 bases. Germline lookup yields CDR1 DFQATT and CDR2 SNEGSKA (reference sequence). The CDR3 has 14 amino acids. The CDR3 nucleotides read TGCAGTGCGGAGGGACAGGGGGCTTTAGAGACCCAGTACTTC. Residues: CSAEGQGALETQYF.

The chain uses TRBV29-1 and TRBJ2-2, with D perhaps matching TRBD1 or TRBD2 (6 bases each). The CDR3 has 12 residues. Germline V gene data show CDR1 as SQVTM and CDR2 as ANQGSEA. With 6 bases removed from V and 5 bases from J, the gap between germline ends came to 10 bases. The CDR3 sequence is CSVGAGTGELFF. In DNA form, the CDR3 reads TGCAGCGTGGGGGCGGGAACCGGGGAGCTGTTTTTT.

The chain joins TRBV28 to TRBJ2-2; D unclear. The germline V gene has CDR1 MDHEN and CDR2 SYDVKM. This CDR3 comprises 10 residues. Trimming left V 6 bases short and J 8 bases short, with 4 bases between. The CDR3 sequence: CASSRGELFF. The CDR3 nucleotides read TGTGCCAGCAGCCGGGGGGAGCTGTTTTTT.

The genes are TRBV2 and TRBJ1-5, with 9 bases identical to TRBD1. Germline-derived CDR1 and CDR2 are SNHLY and FYNNEI. The CDR3 loop spans 14 amino acids. Losses at the gene ends were 4 bases for V and 6 bases for J; bases not matched to a gene: 4. The CDR3 DNA sequence: TGTGCCAGCAGTGGGGACAGGGCGGGTCAGCCCCAGCATTTT. As protein: CASSGDRAGQPQHF.

This chain joins TRBV27 and TRBJ2-5, with D perhaps given as TRBD1 or TRBD2 (5 bases each). The V and J ends lost 1 base and 4 bases respectively, with 13 bases between them. The CDR3 covers 15 residues. The germline V gene has CDR1 MNHEY and CDR2 SMNVEV (reference sequence). The CDR3 region is CASSLWGGLGETQYF. The CDR3 DNA reads TGTGCCAGCAGTTTATGGGGCGGACTCGGAGAGACCCAGTACTTC.

The chain uses TRBV20-1 and TRBJ2-5; D not certain. V gave up 6 bases and J gave up 1 base, with 12 bases separating them. CDR1 and CDR2 from the germline V gene are DFQATT and SNEGSKA (reference sequence). The CDR3 length is 13 residues. The chain's CDR3 is CSARMGRQETQYF. The CDR3 region has the DNA TGCAGTGCCAGAATGGGCCGCCAAGAGACCCAGTACTTC.

The rearrangement uses TRBV6-5 and TRBJ2-3; D ambiguous. Per germline, CDR1 MNHEY and CDR2 SVGAGI. The CDR3 runs to 16 residues. The V gene lost 0 bases and the J gene lost 2 bases, with 12 bases spanning the gap. The CDR3 sequence is CASSYSMSGDTDTQYF. CDR3 coding DNA: TGTGCCAGCAGTTACTCGATGTCCGGTGACACAGATACGCAGTATTTT.

Turning to this clonotype: Germline and junction disagree at one end, which may indicate a read error. V and J are TRBV6-5 and TRBJ2-2, with D perhaps matching TRBD2 (5 bases). The germline CDR1 and CDR2 sequences are MNHEY and SVGAGI. The CDR3 runs to 18 residues. CDR3 coding DNA: TGTGCCAGCAGTTACTCGGTTTCACACCCGATAGAAACCGGGGAGCTGTTCTTT. It specifies CASSYSVSHPIETGELFF.

This clonotype appeared a few times. The DNA of the CDR3 is TGTGCCAGCAGCCATGAGGGAGAGGGCTACGAGCAGTACTTC. Translation gives CASSHEGEGYEQYF. The chain combines TRBV4-2 with TRBJ2-7, with a tentative D call TRBD2 (5 bases). Looked up from germline, CDR1 is LGHNA and CDR2 is YNFKEQ. The CDR3 has 14 residues. Trimming shortened V by 3 bases and J by 3 bases, and 12 bases separated the two germline ends.

The V call is TRBV14, the J call TRBJ2-1; no clear D. The germline gives CDR1 SGHDN, CDR2 FVKESK. Between the trimmed V and J ends, which lost 1 base and 2 bases, there was a span of 9 bases. The CDR3 extends over 15 amino acids. CDR3 in amino acids: CASSQVGFAYNEQFF. CDR3 nucleotide sequence: TGTGCCAGCAGCCAAGTTGGGTTCGCCTACAATGAGCAGTTCTTC.

The rearrangement joins TRBV13 to TRBJ2-3; 8 bases map to TRBD2. This CDR3 comprises 16 residues. In germline, CDR1 is PRHDT, CDR2 FYEKMQ (reference sequence). Trimming cost V 2 bases and J 5 bases; bases outside gene matches: 9. CDR3 in DNA: TGTGCCAGCAGCTTACCTGGACTAGCTTCGGGAGATACGCAGTATTTT. This translates into CASSLPGLASGDTQYF.

The V call is TRBV4-3, the J call TRBJ2-1; 14 bases are a match to TRBD2. CDR1 and CDR2 (germline): LGHNA, YSLEER. This CDR3 comprises 17 residues. The V gene end was trimmed by 3 bases and the J gene end by 6 bases; junction bases not matched to a gene: 7. CDR3: CASSQSPGTSGGNEQFF. The CDR3 region has the DNA TGCGCCAGCAGCCAGTCACCCGGGACTAGCGGGGGCAATGAGCAGTTCTTC.